What follows describes a single T cell receptor beta chain. The sample is drawn from a study of cytomegalovirus exposure and HLA in healthy donors. The primer mix had 60 Vbeta and 13 Jbeta primers. The method was immunoSEQ multiplex PCR; TCRdb's version includes in-frame clones alone and lacks a portion of them. Among about 120,000 clones listed, 15% were seen once. Germline CDR1 reads SNHLY; CDR2 reads FYNNEI. V was trimmed by 4 bases and J by 3 bases, leaving 12 bases between them. The CDR3 extends over 14 amino acids. This receptor was obtained from a woman aged 18 to 35 in good health and CMV-seronegative. Sequenced: PBMCs. The genes are TRBV2 and TRBJ1-2, with D possibly matching TRBD1 (6 bases). This CDR3 reads CASSAGQTYYGYTF. As DNA, the CDR3 is TGTGCCAGCAGTGCCGGACAGACCTACTATGGCTACACCTTC.